This entry concerns a single TCR beta chain. Germline CDR1 reads MDHEN; CDR2 reads SYDVKM. Trimming took 2 bases from V and 5 from J, leaving 13 bases between them. The CDR3 contains 15 residues. 60 Vbeta and 13 Jbeta primers were used in PCR. The protocol was immunoSEQ multiplex PCR, while the TCRdb copy is restricted to in-frame clones and leaves out a portion. The sample shows 40,000 to 55,000 clones, about 78% of them seen only once. This sample is drawn from a study of cytomegalovirus exposure and HLA in healthy donors. The chain is built from TRBV28 and TRBJ2-1, with D unclear. Sequencing was performed on PBMCs. This sequence was found in a man aged 30 to 39 in good health and CMV-seropositive. CDR3: CASSLPSPHNNEQFF. The CDR3 DNA sequence: TGTGCCAGCAGTTTACCCTCCCCCCACAACAATGAGCAGTTCTTC. Drawing the rest from reference TRBV28 and TRBJ2-1, the complete variable domain is DVKVTQSSRYLVKRTGEKVFLECVQDMDHENMFWYRQDPGLGLRLIYFSYDVKMKEKGDIPEGYSVSREKKERFSLILESASTNQTSMYLCASSLPSPHNNEQFFGPGTRLTVL.